These 13 T cell receptor beta chains came from one sample sequenced in a study of T cells after yellow fever vaccination (dated by TCRdb to the late 2010s). The treatment or condition label here, explained by the study, means: live attenuated yellow fever vaccine strain. The method was 5' RACE. The reads were generated on an Illumina HiSeq 2500. TCRdb reran the public reads through fastp at Q25 and MiXCR, keeping productive beta chains. Identical CDR3 protein sequences are pooled into one entry, listed with their most common genes and DNA. This sample has roughly 330,000 distinct CDR3 sequences in its table, and about 6.6% of those were observed once. Around 17% of the sample is taken by the ten largest. Here the sequenced sample was PBMCs, taken about 41 days after the first yellow fever vaccination. The receptors were sampled from a man aged 18 to 30 who received the YFV17D yellow fever vaccine.

There are a few counts of this clonotype. The rearrangement links TRBV9 to TRBJ1-4; tentative D call: TRBD1 (5 bases). Germline V lookup: CDR1 SGDLS, CDR2 YYNGEE. The CDR3 runs to 15 residues. Trimming took 4 bases from V and 7 from J, leaving 17 bases between them. The CDR3 region has the DNA TGTGCCAGCAGCACGGGACCCCTCGATAGTGAAAAACTGTTTTTT. Translating gives CASSTGPLDSEKLFF.

This clonotype has more than one count but fewer than ten. The chain carries TRBV27 and TRBJ1-5; a possible D gene is TRBD1 (5 bases). The CDR3 runs to 13 residues. CDR1 is MNHEY, CDR2 SMNVEV, per germline (reference sequence). V was cut by 8 bases and J by 4 bases, with 12 bases left in between. The CDR3 is CASRRDGNQPQHF. The CDR3 DNA reads as TGTGCCAGCCGAAGGGACGGTAATCAGCCCCAGCATTTT.

This clonotype was seen a handful of times. The chain carries TRBV6-5 and TRBJ2-3, with 9 bases identical to TRBD1. The germline CDR1 and CDR2 sequences are MNHEY and SVGAGI. The CDR3 sequence is 15 residues long. The junction had 7 bases not matched to a gene; V was cut back by 5 bases and J by 4 bases. The CDR3 DNA sequence: TGTGCCAGCAGTACTCAGACAGGGGGGGCAGATACGCAGTATTTT. Residues: CASSTQTGGADTQYF.

This clonotype was recorded at least ten times. The chain is built from TRBV6-4 and TRBJ2-6, with unresolved D. The V gene's germline CDR1 is MRHNA and CDR2 SNTAGT. The V gene lost 2 bases and the J gene lost 1 base, with 3 bases spanning the gap. The CDR3 loop spans 14 amino acids. The CDR3 coding sequence is TGTGCCAGCAGTGACGGATCTGGGGCCAACGTCCTGACTTTC. Amino acids: CASSDGSGANVLTF.

This clonotype has ten or more counts. The V gene is TRBV4-2, the J gene TRBJ2-5; D may be TRBD2 (7 bases). Germline CDR1 LGHNA, CDR2 YNFKEQ. The CDR3 has 17 amino acids. V lost 0 bases to trimming and J lost 13 bases, with 27 bases between them. The CDR3 sequence is CASSQDFSGEVGGPGYF. In DNA, the CDR3 is TGTGCCAGCAGCCAAGACTTCAGCGGGGAGGTCGGGGGCCCTGGGTACTTC.

This clonotype was seen more than once but under ten times. V usage is TRBV28 and J usage is TRBJ2-1, with 11 positions matching TRBD2. The germline CDR1 and CDR2 sequences are MDHEN and SYDVKM. Losses at the gene ends were 4 bases for V and 5 bases for J; bases not matched to a gene: 7. The CDR3 contains 16 residues. CDR3 sequence reads: CASSYKLAGVHNEQFF. CDR3 nucleotide sequence: TGTGCCAGCAGTTACAAACTAGCGGGGGTACACAATGAGCAGTTCTTC.

The V and J genes are TRBV6-5 and TRBJ2-7; 7 bases align to TRBD1. The J segment lost 7 bases and the V segment lost 2 bases, leaving 8 bases of the junction unmatched. This CDR3 comprises 14 residues. CDR1 is MNHEY, CDR2 SVGAGI, per germline. CDR3 coding DNA: TGTGCCAGCAGTTACGAGAAGGGGGCAGATGAGCAGTACGTC. Translation gives CASSYEKGADEQYV.

The chain has TRBV5-5 and TRBJ1-2; tentatively, D is TRBD1 (5 bases). The CDR3 has 14 amino acids. Germline-derived CDR1 and CDR2 are SGHKS and YYEKEE (reference sequence). V dropped 0 bases and J dropped 8 bases, with 14 bases sitting between them. DNA for the CDR3: TGTGCCAGCAGCTTGGGGGCTCGGGACGGCGGCTACACCTTC. This translates into CASSLGARDGGYTF.

This clonotype was recorded a few times. This rearrangement joins TRBV29-1 to TRBJ1-1; D not resolved. The germline V gene encodes CDR1 SQVTM and CDR2 ANQGSEA. The ends were cut back, 4 bases at V and 2 bases at J, with 11 bases in the middle. The CDR3 totals 13 residues. Written as DNA, the CDR3 is TGCAGCGTTGGCCCAGGACTCAACACTGAAGCTTTCTTT. This translates into CSVGPGLNTEAFF.

This clonotype was seen at least ten times. This rearrangement joins TRBV24-1 to TRBJ2-2; 7 bases are a match to TRBD1. The CDR3 totals 19 residues. Germline CDR1 KGHDR, CDR2 SFDVKD. After removal of 3 bases from V and 1 base from J, the junction contained 13 bases not matched to a gene. The CDR3 here is CATSDIGPRQGGNTGELFF. DNA for the CDR3: TGTGCCACCAGTGATATTGGACCCCGACAGGGCGGGAACACCGGGGAGCTGTTTTTT.

This chain connects TRBV7-2 to TRBJ1-3; D is undetermined. CDR3 length: 11 residues. Germline V lookup: CDR1 SGHTA, CDR2 FQGNSA. The germline V and J ends were trimmed by 2 bases and 6 bases, with 2 bases remaining between them. CDR3 protein: CASSLLNTIYF. The CDR3 DNA follows: TGTGCCAGCAGCTTATTAAACACCATATATTTT.

The gene calls are TRBV10-2 and TRBJ1-4, with D hard to call. Trimming took off 3 bases at V and 8 bases at J, with 10 bases between the two ends. The CDR3 sequence is 13 residues long. Germline CDR1 and CDR2: WSHSY and SAAADI. In nucleotides, the CDR3 is TGCGCCAGCAGTGATTGGGAGGACGAAAAACTGTTTTTT. Translated: CASSDWEDEKLFF.

A few counts support this clonotype. The chain recombines TRBV7-8 with TRBJ2-5; 9 nucleotides line up with TRBD1. CDR1 SGHVS and CDR2 FQNEAQ come from the germline V gene. This CDR3 region has 14 residues. J gave up 4 bases and V 5 bases, and 5 bases lay outside the gene matches. The CDR3 loop is CASSTSQGAETQYF. CDR3 nucleotides: TGTGCCAGCAGCACATCACAGGGGGCAGAGACCCAGTACTTC.